This T cell receptor (beta chain) was sequenced for a study of blood T cell repertoires in COVID-19. In the study overall: Whether acute or convalescent, the COVID-19 samples came from the United States, Italy and Spain. PBMCs, B-cell-depleted T cells, or T cells provided the cDNA or gDNA that made up the material.

Germline V lookup: CDR1 SEHNR, CDR2 FQNEAQ (reference sequence). The CDR3 sequence is 17 residues long. V shed 4 bases, J shed 2 bases, and the junction held 12 bases outside the gene matches. Methods used by the authors: The authors estimated nucleated cell counts from reference gene primer amplification. Using immunoSEQ multiplex PCR, the repertoire was profiled, and TCRdb retains in-frame clones only, with some absent. The DNA was the basis for D and trimming; V, J and clone size are from that table. Of more than 300,000 clones detected, 70% to 90% appear once; the ten largest clones hold approximately 1.6%. It was during active infection that Seattle patients were enrolled and then longitudinally followed.

The receptor was derived from a woman aged 25-40 years with COVID-19, enrolled during active disease. Sample: peripheral blood. The chain joins TRBV7-9 to TRBJ1-2; 8 positions agree with TRBD1. The CDR3 reads CASSYLEGQDSNYGYTF. For the CDR3, the DNA is TGTGCCAGCAGCTACTTAGAGGGACAGGACTCAAACTATGGCTACACCTTC.